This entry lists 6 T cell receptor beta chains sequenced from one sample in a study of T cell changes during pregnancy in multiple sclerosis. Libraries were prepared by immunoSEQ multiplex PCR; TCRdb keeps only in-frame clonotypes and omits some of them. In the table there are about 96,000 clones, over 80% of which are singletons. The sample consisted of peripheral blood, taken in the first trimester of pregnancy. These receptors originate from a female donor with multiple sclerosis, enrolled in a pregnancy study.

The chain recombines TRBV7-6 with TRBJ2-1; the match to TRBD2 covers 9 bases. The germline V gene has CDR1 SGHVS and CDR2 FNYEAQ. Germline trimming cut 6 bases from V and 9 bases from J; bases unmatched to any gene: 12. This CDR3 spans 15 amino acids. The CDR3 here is CASSRRDAREGEQFF. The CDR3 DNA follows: TGTGCCAGCAGTCGTCGAGATGCGCGGGAGGGTGAGCAGTTCTTC.

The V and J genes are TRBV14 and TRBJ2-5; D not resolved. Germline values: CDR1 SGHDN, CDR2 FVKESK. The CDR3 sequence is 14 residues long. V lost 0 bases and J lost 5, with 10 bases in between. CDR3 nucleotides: TGTGCCAGCAGCCAAGAGAGGCCCGCGGAGACCCAGTACTTC. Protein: CASSQERPAETQYF.

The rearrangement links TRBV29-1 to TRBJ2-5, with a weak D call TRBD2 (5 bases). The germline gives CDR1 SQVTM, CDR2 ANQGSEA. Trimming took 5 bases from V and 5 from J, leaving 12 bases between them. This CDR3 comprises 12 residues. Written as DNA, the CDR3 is TGCAGCGTTCTCGGGGTCCGGGAGACCCAGTACTTC. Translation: CSVLGVRETQYF. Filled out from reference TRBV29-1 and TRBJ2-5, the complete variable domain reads SAVISQKPSRDICQRGTSLTIQCQVDSQVTMMFWYRQQPGQSLTLIATANQGSEATYESGFVIDKFPISRPNLTFSTLTVSNMSPEDSSIYLCSVLGVRETQYFGPGTRLLVL.

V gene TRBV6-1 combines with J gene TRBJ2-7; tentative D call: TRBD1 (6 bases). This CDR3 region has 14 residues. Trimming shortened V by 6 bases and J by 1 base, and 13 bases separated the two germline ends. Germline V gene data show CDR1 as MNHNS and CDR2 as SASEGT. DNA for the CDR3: TGTGCCAGCAGCGCTATAGGGGGATCCTACGAGCAGTACTTC. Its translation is CASSAIGGSYEQYF.

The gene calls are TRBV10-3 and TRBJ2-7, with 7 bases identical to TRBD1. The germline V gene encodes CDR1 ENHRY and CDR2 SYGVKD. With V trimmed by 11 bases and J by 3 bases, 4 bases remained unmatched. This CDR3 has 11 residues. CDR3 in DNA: TGTGCCGTAGGGGGCGGCTACGAGCAGTACTTC. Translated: CAVGGGYEQYF.

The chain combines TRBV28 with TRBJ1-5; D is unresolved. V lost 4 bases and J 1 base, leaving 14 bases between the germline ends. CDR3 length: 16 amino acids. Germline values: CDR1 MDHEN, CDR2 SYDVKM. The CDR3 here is CASSSIVFRSNQPQHF. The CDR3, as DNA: TGTGCCAGCAGTTCCATCGTTTTTCGGAGCAATCAGCCCCAGCATTTT.